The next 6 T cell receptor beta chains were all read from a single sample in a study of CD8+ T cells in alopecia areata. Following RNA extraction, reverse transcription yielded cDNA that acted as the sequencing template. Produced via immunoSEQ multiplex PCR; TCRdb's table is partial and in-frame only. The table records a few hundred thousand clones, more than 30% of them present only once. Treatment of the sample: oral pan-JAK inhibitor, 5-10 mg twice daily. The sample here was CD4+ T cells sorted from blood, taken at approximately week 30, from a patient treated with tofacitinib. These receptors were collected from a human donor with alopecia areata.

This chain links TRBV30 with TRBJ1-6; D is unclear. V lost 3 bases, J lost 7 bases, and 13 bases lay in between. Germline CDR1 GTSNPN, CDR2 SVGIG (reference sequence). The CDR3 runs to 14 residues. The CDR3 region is CAWSRAYANSPLHF. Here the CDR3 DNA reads TGTGCCTGGAGCCGGGCCTACGCCAATTCACCCCTCCACTTT.

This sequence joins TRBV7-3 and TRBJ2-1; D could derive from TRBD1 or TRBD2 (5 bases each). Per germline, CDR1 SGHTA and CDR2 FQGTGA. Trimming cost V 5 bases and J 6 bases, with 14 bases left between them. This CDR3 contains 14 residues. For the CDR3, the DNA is TGTGCCAGCAGCGAACACGAGAGGGGCAATGAGCAGTTCTTC. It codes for CASSEHERGNEQFF.

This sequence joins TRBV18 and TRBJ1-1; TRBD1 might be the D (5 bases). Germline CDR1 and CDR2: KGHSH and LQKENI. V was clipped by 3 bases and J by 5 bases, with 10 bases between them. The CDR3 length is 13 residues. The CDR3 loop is CASSPSRETEAFF. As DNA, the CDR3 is TGTGCCAGCTCACCGAGCAGGGAGACTGAAGCTTTCTTT.

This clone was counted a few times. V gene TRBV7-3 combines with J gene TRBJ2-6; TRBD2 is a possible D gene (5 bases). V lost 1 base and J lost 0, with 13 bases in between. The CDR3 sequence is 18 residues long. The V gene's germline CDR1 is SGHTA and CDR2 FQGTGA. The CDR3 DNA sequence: TGTGCCAGCAGCTTAAATCCCCCCGGGGTCTCTGGGGCCAACGTCCTGACTTTC. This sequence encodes CASSLNPPGVSGANVLTF.

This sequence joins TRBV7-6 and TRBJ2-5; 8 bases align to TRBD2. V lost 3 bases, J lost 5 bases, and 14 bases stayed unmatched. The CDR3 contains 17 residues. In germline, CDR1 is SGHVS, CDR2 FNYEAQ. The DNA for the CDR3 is TGTGCCAGCAGCTTCTTCGCCTCCGGGAGGGCCGTTGAGACCCAGTACTTC. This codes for CASSFFASGRAVETQYF.

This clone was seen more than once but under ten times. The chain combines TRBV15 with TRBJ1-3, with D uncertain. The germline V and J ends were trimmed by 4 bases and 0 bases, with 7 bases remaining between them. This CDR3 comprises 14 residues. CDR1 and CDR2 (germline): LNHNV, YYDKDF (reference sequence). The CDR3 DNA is TGTGCCACCAGCATAACCGGCTCTGGAAACACCATATATTTT. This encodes CATSITGSGNTIYF.